The clone carrying this TCR beta chain was recorded many times. The antigen remains undetermined. Deletions cut 3 bases from V and 4 bases from J, with 15 bases between. This CDR3 region has 14 residues. In germline, CDR1 is GTSNPN, CDR2 SVGIG (reference sequence). The data stem from a study of neurological immune-mediated disorders. Over 190 million TCR-beta sequences from 15-18 subjects came from every sequencing run. TCRdb reprocessed the 5' RACE reads via MiXCR and lists one record per CDR3 protein. This table has more than 55,000 distinct CDR3 sequences, about 8.9% appearing once. Whole-study results and caveats: Whereas HTLV-1-associated myelopathy showed the most TCR clonal expansion, multiple sclerosis showed the least, with levels below those of healthy controls.

The sample's time point: longitudinal time-point 2. As healthy controls, volunteers from a blood bank in Maryland, USA, were used. Material: PBMCs. This rearrangement joins TRBV30 to TRBJ1-1; D unresolved. The TCR originated in a man aged 25 to 40 in good health. The CDR3 here is CAWRTVGYGTEAFF. The CDR3 bases are TGTGCCTGGAGAACCGTGGGGTACGGCACTGAAGCTTTCTTT.